These 20 T cell receptor beta chains share one sample of origin, sequenced in a study of CD8+CD57+ T cells in acquired aplastic anemia. For sequencing, patients were chosen who had shown expansion of CD8+CD57+ cells by flow cytometry. Researchers used genomic DNA as the template to profile TCR beta VDJ and CDR3. A single record per CDR3 protein comes from TCRdb applying MiXCR to the reads. The table includes more than 150,000 distinct CDR3 sequences, more than 45% detected once. Sequencing was done on a sample of sorted CD4+, CD8+, or CD8+CD57+ T cells (not recorded which) from PBMCs. The source is a human donor with aplastic anemia.

This clonotype has at least ten counts. The chain links TRBV4-1 to TRBJ2-2; D gene unclear. The CDR3 runs 15 residues. Germline assignment: CDR1 MGHRA and CDR2 YSYEKL. Trimming pared 4 bases from V and 2 bases from J, leaving 11 bases between. The CDR3 loop reads CASSLLRVNTGELFF. CDR3 coding DNA: TGCGCCAGCAGCCTGCTTCGCGTAAACACCGGGGAGCTGTTTTTT.

This clonotype was detected only a few times. V is TRBV24-1 and J is TRBJ2-5, with 10 nucleotides matching TRBD1. This CDR3 has 13 amino acids. Germline V gene lookup returns CDR1 KGHDR and CDR2 SFDVKD. Unmatched junction bases numbered 4, after V lost 9 bases and J lost 4 bases. The CDR3 region is CATSGTGAETQYF. The CDR3 coding sequence is TGTGCCACCTCCGGGACAGGGGCAGAGACCCAGTACTTC.

The V gene is TRBV7-2, the J gene TRBJ2-7; TRBD1 aligns across 8 bases. This CDR3 has 13 residues. Losses at the gene ends were 6 bases for V and 3 bases for J; bases not matched to a gene: 4. Germline lookup yields CDR1 SGHTA and CDR2 FQGNSA. The CDR3 here is CASRDRGGYEQYF. DNA for the CDR3: TGTGCCAGCAGAGACAGGGGTGGCTACGAGCAGTACTTC. Together with reference TRBV7-2 and TRBJ2-7, the CDR3 gives the full variable domain: GAGVSQSPSNKVTEKGKDVELRCDPISGHTALYWYRQSLGQGLEFLIYFQGNSAPDKSGLPSDRFSAERTGGSVSTLTIQRTQQEDSAVYLCASRDRGGYEQYFGPGTRLTVT.

The J gene is TRBJ2-1, the V gene TRBV25-1, with TRBD2 identical over 14 bases. The V gene's germline CDR1 is MGHDK and CDR2 SYGVNS. The length of the CDR3 is 15 residues. V was pared by 5 bases and J by 14 bases, with 11 bases of the junction left unmatched. This chain's CDR3 is CASSSPGLAGENKFF. DNA of the CDR3: TGTGCCAGCAGTTCTCCGGGACTAGCGGGAGAGAATAAGTTCTTC.

This clonotype was detected ten times or more. The chain recombines TRBV12-3 or TRBV12-4 with TRBJ1-2; a weak D match, TRBD1 (5 bases). The CDR3 sequence is 14 residues long. Deletions cut 7 bases from V and 4 bases from J, with 16 bases between. The CDR3, as DNA: TGTGCCAGCACCCTGAATCAGGGAACCTATGGCTACACCTTC. Translation: CASTLNQGTYGYTF.

The chain uses TRBV10-3 and TRBJ1-2; D perhaps matches TRBD1 (5 bases). This CDR3 is 12 amino acids long. Germline values: CDR1 ENHRY, CDR2 SYGVKD. Trimming stripped 2 bases from V and 8 bases from J, with 9 bases between. CDR3 loop: CAISEGAGGYTF. Written as DNA, the CDR3 is TGTGCCATCAGTGAGGGGGCGGGGGGCTACACCTTC.

The chain couples TRBV6-1 to TRBJ1-5; D is uncertain. Per the germline V gene, CDR1 is MNHNS and CDR2 is SASEGT. Trimming took off 4 bases at V and 3 bases at J, with 10 bases between the two ends. There are 14 residues in the CDR3. Here the CDR3 DNA reads TGTGCCAGCAGTGGAGCTTGGACCAATCAGCCCCAGCATTTT. It encodes CASSGAWTNQPQHF.

The CDR3 sequence: CASSFPEGTTGPYEQYF. The CDR3 coding sequence is TGTGCCAGCAGTTTTCCTGAAGGGACAACTGGACCCTACGAGCAGTACTTC. V is TRBV25-1 and J is TRBJ2-7; TRBD1 might be the D (6 bases). The CDR3 totals 17 residues. CDR1 is MGHDK, CDR2 SYGVNS, per germline. The V and J ends lost 5 bases and 2 bases respectively, with 22 bases between them.

The chain couples TRBV29-1 to TRBJ2-1, with 15 bases aligning to TRBD2. The length of the CDR3 is 12 residues. With 8 bases clipped from V and 13 bases from J, the junction kept 6 bases outside the gene matches. CDR1 and CDR2 from the germline V gene are SQVTM and ANQGSEA. This CDR3 is CSSGLAGGHQFF. The CDR3 DNA sequence: TGCAGCTCGGGACTAGCGGGGGGACATCAGTTCTTC.

The V and J genes are TRBV18 and TRBJ2-5; D is unresolved. The CDR3 contains 14 residues. V lost 3 bases, J lost 2 bases, and 10 bases lay in between. Per the germline V gene, CDR1 is KGHSH and CDR2 is LQKENI. The CDR3, as DNA: TGTGCCAGCTCACCTACATCCGTACAAGAGACCCAGTACTTC. Encoded protein: CASSPTSVQETQYF.

The chain recombines TRBV9 with TRBJ2-7, with 8 bases identical to TRBD1. Germline values: CDR1 SGDLS, CDR2 YYNGEE. J lost 2 bases, V lost 0 bases, and 4 bases had no gene match. This CDR3 is 15 amino acids long. The CDR3 here is CASSVEGTGAYEQYF. Here the CDR3 DNA reads TGTGCCAGCAGCGTAGAGGGGACAGGAGCCTACGAGCAGTACTTC.

This chain joins TRBV4-2 and TRBJ2-7, with 9 bases aligning to TRBD2. The germline CDR1 and CDR2 sequences are LGHNA and YNFKEQ. Germline trimming cut 0 bases from V and 5 bases from J; bases unmatched to any gene: 5. The CDR3 has 15 amino acids. The chain's CDR3 is CASSQDETSGNEQYF. The CDR3 DNA follows: TGTGCCAGCAGCCAAGATGAGACTAGCGGAAACGAGCAGTACTTC.

The chain employs TRBV12-3 or TRBV12-4 and TRBJ1-1, with 7 bases that match TRBD1. The CDR3 contains 14 residues. J was trimmed by 3 bases and V by 5 bases; bases with no gene match: 6. Here the CDR3 DNA reads TGTGCCAGCAGTCCTACAGGGGTGGACACTGAAGCTTTCTTT. It codes for CASSPTGVDTEAFF.

This clonotype was recorded a few times. The chain employs TRBV9 and TRBJ2-5; 10 positions match TRBD2. CDR3 size: 18 residues. The V gene's germline CDR1 is SGDLS and CDR2 YYNGEE. V was clipped by 4 bases and J by 5 bases; unmatched bases: 17. DNA for the CDR3: TGTGCCAGCAGCCCCAATAGCGGGAGGCCGCTGAGATCGGAGACCCAGTACTTC. Its protein product is CASSPNSGRPLRSETQYF.

This clonotype was counted at least ten times. The chain employs TRBV24-1 and TRBJ2-1; 7 nucleotides agree with TRBD2. Germline CDR1 reads KGHDR; CDR2 reads SFDVKD. The V gene end was trimmed by 2 bases and the J gene end by 8 bases; junction bases not matched to a gene: 11. The CDR3 runs to 16 residues. Here the CDR3 DNA reads TGTGCCACCAGTGATTCCCGCTGGGGGGGAATTGATGAGCAGTTCTTC. Translated, it gives CATSDSRWGGIDEQFF.

This clonotype was seen repeatedly, ten times or more. This chain connects TRBV6-1 to TRBJ2-1; 9 bases are a match to TRBD1. Per germline, CDR1 MNHNS and CDR2 SASEGT. The CDR3 extends over 14 amino acids. The junction had 2 bases not matched to a gene; V was cut back by 7 bases and J by 1 base. The CDR3 nucleotides read TGTGCCAGCATGGGACAGGGTTCCTACAATGAGCAGTTCTTC. It translates to CASMGQGSYNEQFF.

The rearrangement joins TRBV10-1 to TRBJ2-2; maybe TRBD2 (5 bases). With 3 bases removed from V and 5 bases from J, the gap between germline ends came to 13 bases. Per germline, CDR1 WNHNN and CDR2 SYGVQD (reference sequence). This CDR3 is built from 15 residues. For the CDR3, the DNA is TGCGCCAGCAGTGATTGGGGAGTACGGACCGGGGAGCTGTTTTTT. It encodes CASSDWGVRTGELFF.

This clonotype was counted at least ten times. V usage is TRBV19 and J usage is TRBJ2-5; 8 bases match TRBD2. The germline gives CDR1 LNHDA, CDR2 SQIVND (reference sequence). CDR3 length: 18 residues. Trimming at V came to 3 bases and at J to 1 base, leaving 13 bases not matched to a gene. DNA of the CDR3: TGTGCCAGTAGTATGATTGGGACTAGGCCCGGGGTCCAAGAGACCCAGTACTTC. Its protein product is CASSMIGTRPGVQETQYF. The complete variable domain, with remaining parts taken from reference TRBV19 and TRBJ2-5, reads DGGITQSPKYLFRKEGQNVTLSCEQNLNHDAMYWYRQDPGQGLRLIYYSQIVNDFQKGDIAEGYSVSREKKESFPLTVTSAQKNPTAFYLCASSMIGTRPGVQETQYFGPGTRLLVL.

This clonotype was counted a few times. The genes are TRBV7-6 and TRBJ2-7, with D perhaps matching TRBD1 or TRBD2 (5 bases each). From germline, CDR1 is SGHVS and CDR2 FNYEAQ. This CDR3 has 13 residues. With 6 bases removed from V and 4 bases from J, the gap between germline ends came to 13 bases. This chain's CDR3 is CASRGTGTYEQYF. The CDR3 DNA reads TGTGCCAGCAGAGGGACGGGAACTTACGAGCAGTACTTC.

The CDR3 coding sequence is TGTGCCAGTAGTCCCGGACAGGGCTTCTCCTACGAGCAGTACTTC. Protein: CASSPGQGFSYEQYF. This chain connects TRBV19 to TRBJ2-7; TRBD1 matches at 8 bases. This CDR3 contains 15 residues. CDR1 LNHDA and CDR2 SQIVND come from the germline V gene (reference sequence). V lost 5 bases to trimming and J lost 0 bases; unmatched junction nucleotides: 6. The full variable domain, rest sourced from reference TRBV19 and TRBJ2-7, is DGGITQSPKYLFRKEGQNVTLSCEQNLNHDAMYWYRQDPGQGLRLIYYSQIVNDFQKGDIAEGYSVSREKKESFPLTVTSAQKNPTAFYLCASSPGQGFSYEQYFGPGTRLTVT.